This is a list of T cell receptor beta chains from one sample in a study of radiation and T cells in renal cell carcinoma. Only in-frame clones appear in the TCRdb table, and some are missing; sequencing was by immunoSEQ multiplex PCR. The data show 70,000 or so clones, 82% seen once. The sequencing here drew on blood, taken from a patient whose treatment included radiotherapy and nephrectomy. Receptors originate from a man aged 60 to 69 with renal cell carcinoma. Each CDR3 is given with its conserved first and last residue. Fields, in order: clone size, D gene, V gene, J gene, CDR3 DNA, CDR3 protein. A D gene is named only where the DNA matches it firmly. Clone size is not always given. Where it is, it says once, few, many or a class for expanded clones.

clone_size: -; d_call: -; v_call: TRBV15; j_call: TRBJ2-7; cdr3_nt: TGTGCCACCGGCGATTTAGGGGTTCGCGAGCAGTACTTC; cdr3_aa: CATGDLGVREQYF
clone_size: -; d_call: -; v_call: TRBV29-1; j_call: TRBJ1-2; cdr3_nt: TGCAGCGCCATTTCTAGGGTGGATGTCTATGGCTACACCTTC; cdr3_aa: CSAISRVDVYGYTF
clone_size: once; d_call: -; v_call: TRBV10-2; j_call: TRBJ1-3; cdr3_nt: TGCGCCAGCAGTGAAAAAAACACCATATATTTT; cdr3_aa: CASSEKNTIYF
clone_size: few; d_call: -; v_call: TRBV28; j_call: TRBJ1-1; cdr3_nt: TGTGCCAGCAGTCCTTACACGAACACTGAAGCTTTCTTT; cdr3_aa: CASSPYTNTEAFF
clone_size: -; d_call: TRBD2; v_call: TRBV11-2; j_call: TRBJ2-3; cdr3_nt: TGTGCCAGCAGCGCAGCGGGAGCGGATACAGATACGCAGTATTTT; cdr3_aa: CASSAAGADTDTQYF
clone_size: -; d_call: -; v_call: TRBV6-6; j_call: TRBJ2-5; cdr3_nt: TGTGCCAGCAGTTACTCAGTCTCTGAGACCCAGTACTTC; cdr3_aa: CASSYSVSETQYF
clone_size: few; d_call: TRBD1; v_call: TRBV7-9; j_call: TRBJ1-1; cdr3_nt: TGTGCCAGCAGCGCGGACGGGCCTTTACAGGGGGCGCGCACTGAAGCTTTCTTT; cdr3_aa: CASSADGPLQGARTEAFF
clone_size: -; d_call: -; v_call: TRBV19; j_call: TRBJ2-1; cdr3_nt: TGTGCCAGTAGTATACGGATAGGGTACAATGAGCAGTTCTTC; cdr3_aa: CASSIRIGYNEQFF
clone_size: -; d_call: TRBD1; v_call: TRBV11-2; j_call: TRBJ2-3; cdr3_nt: TGTGCCAGCAGCGCCGGGACAGACACAGATACGCAGTATTTT; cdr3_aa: CASSAGTDTDTQYF
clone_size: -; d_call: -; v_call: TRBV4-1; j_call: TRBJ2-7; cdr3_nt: TGCGCCAGCAGCCAAGTACCCTCTGACGAGCAGTACTTC; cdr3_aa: CASSQVPSDEQYF
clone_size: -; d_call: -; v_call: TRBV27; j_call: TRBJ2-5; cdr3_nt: TGTGCCAGCAGTTTATTAGGGGACACGCCGGTCGGGACCCAGTACTTC; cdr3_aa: CASSLLGDTPVGTQYF
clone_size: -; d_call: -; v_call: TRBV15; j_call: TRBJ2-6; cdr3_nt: TGTGCCACCAGCATGGACAGCTCTGGGGCCAACGTCCTGACTTTC; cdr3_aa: CATSMDSSGANVLTF
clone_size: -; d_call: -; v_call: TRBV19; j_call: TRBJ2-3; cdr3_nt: TGTGCCAGTAGTATCTGGCTAAACGGGGATACGCAGTATTTT; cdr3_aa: CASSIWLNGDTQYF
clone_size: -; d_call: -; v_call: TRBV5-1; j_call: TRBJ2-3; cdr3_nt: TGCGCCAGCAGCTTGGAATTCAGGGGGGGCACAGATACGCAGTATTTT; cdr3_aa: CASSLEFRGGTDTQYF
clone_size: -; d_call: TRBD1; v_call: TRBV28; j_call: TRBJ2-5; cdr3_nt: TGTGCCAGCAGTTTAGGGACAGGGCTGGAGACCCAGTACTTC; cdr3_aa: CASSLGTGLETQYF
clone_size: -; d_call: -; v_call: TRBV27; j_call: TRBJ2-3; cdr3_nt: TGTGCCAGCAGTTTATGGGAGAGGCTGGCCTCCACAGATACGCAGTATTTT; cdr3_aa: CASSLWERLASTDTQYF
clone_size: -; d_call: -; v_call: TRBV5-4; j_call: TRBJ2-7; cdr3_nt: TGTGCCAGCAGCTTGGTGGGTTCCTACGAGCAGTACTTC; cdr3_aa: CASSLVGSYEQYF
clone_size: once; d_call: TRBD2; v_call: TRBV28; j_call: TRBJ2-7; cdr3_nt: TGTGCCAGCAGTTTATCGGGTGCGGGAGGGCCGGGGGAGCAGTACTTC; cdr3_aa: CASSLSGAGGPGEQYF
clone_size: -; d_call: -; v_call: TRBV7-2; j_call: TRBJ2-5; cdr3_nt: TGTGCCAGCAGCTCAGGGGTGGAGGAGACCCAGTACTTC; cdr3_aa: CASSSGVEETQYF
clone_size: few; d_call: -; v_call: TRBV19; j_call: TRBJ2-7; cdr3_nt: TGTGCCAGTAGTACCCGAGTAGGAACGAAGCAGTACTTC; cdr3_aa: CASSTRVGTKQYF
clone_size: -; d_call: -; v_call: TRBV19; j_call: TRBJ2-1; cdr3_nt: TGTGCCAGTAAAGCTTCAGGACTCTACGGCAGGACAAGCAAGTTCTTC; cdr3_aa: CASKASGLYGRTSKFF
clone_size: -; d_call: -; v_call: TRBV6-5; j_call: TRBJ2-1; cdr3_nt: TGTGCCACATCTGGGACTCACCCCTACAATGAGCAGTTCTTC; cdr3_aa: CATSGTHPYNEQFF
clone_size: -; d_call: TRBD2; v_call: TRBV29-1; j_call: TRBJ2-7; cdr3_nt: TGCAGCGTTGAAGGTGGGACTAGCGGGAGTACAGGAAAGCAGTACTTC; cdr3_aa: CSVEGGTSGSTGKQYF
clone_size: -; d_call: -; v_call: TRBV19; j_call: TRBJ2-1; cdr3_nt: TGTGCCACCCGACCGAGATCGGGTCGAGGGAGCTCCTACAATGAGCAGTTCTTC; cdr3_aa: CATRPRSGRGSSYNEQFF
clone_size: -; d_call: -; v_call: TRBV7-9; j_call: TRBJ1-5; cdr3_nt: TGTGCCAGCAGCTTAGGGGCGCCGGGTGGGCAGCCCCAGCATTTT; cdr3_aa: CASSLGAPGGQPQHF
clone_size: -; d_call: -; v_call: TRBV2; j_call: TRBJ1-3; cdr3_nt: TGTGCCAGCAGGCCTGGATACTCTGGAAACACCATATATTTT; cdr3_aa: CASRPGYSGNTIYF
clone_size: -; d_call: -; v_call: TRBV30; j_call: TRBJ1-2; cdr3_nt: TGTGCCTGGAGTCGATTAGAAGGCTACACCTTC; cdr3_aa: CAWSRLEGYTF
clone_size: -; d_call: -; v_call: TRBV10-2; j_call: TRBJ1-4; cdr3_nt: TGCGCCAGCCAAAGTGGGAACGCCCTATGGGGTGAAAAACTGTTTTTT; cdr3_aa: CASQSGNALWGEKLFF
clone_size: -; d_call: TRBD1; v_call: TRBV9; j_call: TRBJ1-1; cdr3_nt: TGTGCCAGCAGCGTAGCGGACAGGGGGAGAGGTACTGAAGCTTTCTTT; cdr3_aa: CASSVADRGRGTEAFF
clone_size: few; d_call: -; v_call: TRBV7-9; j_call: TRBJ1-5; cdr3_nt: TGTGCCAGCAGCTCGGGGGTAAGCAATCAGCCCCAGCATTTT; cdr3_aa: CASSSGVSNQPQHF
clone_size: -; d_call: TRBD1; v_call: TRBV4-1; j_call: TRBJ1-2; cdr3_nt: TGCGCCAGCAGCCAGGGACAGGGGGGCGTCGCGCGTGGCTACACCTTC; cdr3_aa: CASSQGQGGVARGYTF
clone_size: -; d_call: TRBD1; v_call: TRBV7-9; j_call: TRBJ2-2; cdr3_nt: TGTGCCAGCAGCTTAGCGTTTGACAGGGGGCATTCCGGGGAGCTGTTTTTT; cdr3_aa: CASSLAFDRGHSGELFF
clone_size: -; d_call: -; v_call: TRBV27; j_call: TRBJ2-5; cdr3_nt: TGTGCCAGCAGTCCCTCGGGACAGGCCGGGACTAGAAGCCGAGAGACCCAGTACTTC; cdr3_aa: CASSPSGQAGTRSRETQYF
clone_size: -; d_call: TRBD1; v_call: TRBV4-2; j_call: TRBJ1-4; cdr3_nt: TGTGCCAGCAGCGGACGGGACAGGGCGGCTGAAAAACTGTTTTTT; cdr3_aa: CASSGRDRAAEKLFF
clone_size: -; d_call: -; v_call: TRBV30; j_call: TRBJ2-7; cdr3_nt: TGTGCCTGGAGTCCCGGGGCGGACGAGCAGTACTTC; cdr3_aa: CAWSPGADEQYF
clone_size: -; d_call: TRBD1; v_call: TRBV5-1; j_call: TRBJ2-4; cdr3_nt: TGCGCCAGCAGCTGGGGACAGGGGAAAAACATTCAGTACTTC; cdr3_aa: CASSWGQGKNIQYF
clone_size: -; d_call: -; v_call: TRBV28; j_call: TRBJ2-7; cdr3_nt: TGTGCCAGCAGGAGGGAGCGTTACACCTACGAGCAGTACTTC; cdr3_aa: CASRRERYTYEQYF
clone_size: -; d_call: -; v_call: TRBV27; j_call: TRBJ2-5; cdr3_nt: TGTGCCAGCAGTCCGCTGACCGCGGCGGCGACCCAGTACTTC; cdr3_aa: CASSPLTAAATQYF
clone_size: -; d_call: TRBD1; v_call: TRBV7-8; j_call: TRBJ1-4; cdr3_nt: TGTGCCAGCAGAAAGACAGGGGGCAATGAAAAACTGTTTTTT; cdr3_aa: CASRKTGGNEKLFF
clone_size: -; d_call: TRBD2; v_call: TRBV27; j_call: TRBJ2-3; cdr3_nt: TGTGCCAGCAGTCTAGCGGGAGTCGCAGATACGCAGTATTTT; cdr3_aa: CASSLAGVADTQYF
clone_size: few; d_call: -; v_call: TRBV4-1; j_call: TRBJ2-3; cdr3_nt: TGCGCCAGCAGCCAAGACAGTACCACAGATACGCAGTATTTT; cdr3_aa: CASSQDSTTDTQYF
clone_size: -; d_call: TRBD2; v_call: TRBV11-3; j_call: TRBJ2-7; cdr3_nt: TGTGCCAGCAGCTTAGAACGGACTAGCGGGACGTCCTACGAGCAGTACTTC; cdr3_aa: CASSLERTSGTSYEQYF
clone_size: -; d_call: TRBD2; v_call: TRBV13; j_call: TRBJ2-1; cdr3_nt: TGTGCCAGCACACTAGCGGGAACCAATGAGCAGTTCTTC; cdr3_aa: CASTLAGTNEQFF
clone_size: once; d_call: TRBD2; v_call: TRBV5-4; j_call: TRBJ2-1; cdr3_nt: TGTGCCAGCAGCTTGCTGAGCGGGAGCACGGGCAATGAGCAGTTCTTC; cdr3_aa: CASSLLSGSTGNEQFF
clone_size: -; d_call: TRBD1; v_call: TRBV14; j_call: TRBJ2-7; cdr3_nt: TGTGCCAGCAGCCAAGGGGGACAGGTATGGTCAGAGCAGTACTTC; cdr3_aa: CASSQGGQVWSEQYF
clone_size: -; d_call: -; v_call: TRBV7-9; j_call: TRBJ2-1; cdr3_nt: TGTGCCAGCAGCCTCATTGTGGGCAGAGATAGAGGATGGGAGTTCTTC; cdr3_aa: CASSLIVGRDRGWEFF
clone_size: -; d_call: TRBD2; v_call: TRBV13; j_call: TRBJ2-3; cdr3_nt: TGTGCCAGCAGCGCACTAGCGGGAGGCTCCACAGATACGCAGTATTTT; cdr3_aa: CASSALAGGSTDTQYF
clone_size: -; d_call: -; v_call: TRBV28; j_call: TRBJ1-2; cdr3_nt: TGTGCCAGCAGTTCGATTGGGACGGAGGGGAGCTATGGCTACACCTTC; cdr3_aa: CASSSIGTEGSYGYTF
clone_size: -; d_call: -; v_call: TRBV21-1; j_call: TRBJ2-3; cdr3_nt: TGTGCCAGCAGCCCCAGGGACAGGGAAGAAGATACGCAGTATTTT; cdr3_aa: CASSPRDREEDTQYF
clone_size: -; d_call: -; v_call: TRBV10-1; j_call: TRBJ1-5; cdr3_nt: TGCGCCAGCAGTCAGGGTTTGAATCAGCCCCAGCATTTT; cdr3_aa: CASSQGLNQPQHF